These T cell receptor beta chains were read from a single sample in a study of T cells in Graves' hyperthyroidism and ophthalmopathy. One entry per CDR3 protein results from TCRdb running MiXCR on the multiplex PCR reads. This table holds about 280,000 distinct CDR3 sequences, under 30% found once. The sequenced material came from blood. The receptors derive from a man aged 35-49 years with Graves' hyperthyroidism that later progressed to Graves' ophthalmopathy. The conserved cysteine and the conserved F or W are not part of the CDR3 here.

ASRFDLTNQPQH	TRBV5-1	TRBJ1-5	12
ASSGADQETQY	TRBV25-1	TRBJ2-5	11
ASSPTGLATQY	TRBV7-2	TRBJ2-5	11
ASSSDRGDTEAF	TRBV2	TRBJ1-1	12
SVYLTGQGRGEQY	TRBV29-1	TRBJ2-7	13
ASNPGQQDNVLT	TRBV5-1	TRBJ2-6	12
ASRGLAGFQETQY	TRBV2	TRBJ2-5	13
AISGLADSSYEQY	TRBV10-3	TRBJ2-7	13
ASSIVDSNGNTIY	TRBV19	TRBJ1-3	13
ASSLFRGLTRQY	TRBV28	TRBJ2-7	12
ASSYALGQGLYEQY	TRBV6-5	TRBJ2-7	14
SAISNTGELF	TRBV20-1	TRBJ2-2	10
AWNSLQIDYGYT	TRBV30	TRBJ1-2	12
ASGLGQGKAF	TRBV12-5	TRBJ1-1	10
ASSARLARDTGELF	TRBV2	TRBJ2-2	14
ATSSGGSGNTIY	TRBV24-1	TRBJ1-3	12
ASSLLLPNTGELF	TRBV12-3/TRBV12-4	TRBJ2-2	13
ASSFRLGLEGETQY	TRBV28	TRBJ2-5	14
SAEQGAHPNTQY	TRBV20-1	TRBJ2-3	12
ASGPGQGMFQPQH	TRBV27	TRBJ1-5	13
ASSVGHGVDSPLH	TRBV19	TRBJ1-6	13
ASSRASGTSEQY	TRBV12-3/TRBV12-4	TRBJ2-7	12
ATSRAQNYEQY	TRBV15	TRBJ2-7	11
ASMGAVDETQY	TRBV6-2/TRBV6-3	TRBJ2-5	11
ASSDPGGIYSGANVLT	TRBV2	TRBJ2-6	16
ASTVSLGGRDEQY	TRBV4-1	TRBJ2-7	13
ASRAVLGNQPQH	TRBV6-1	TRBJ1-5	12
SVEMAQGRNGYT	TRBV29-1	TRBJ1-2	12
ASSYRYPSGTNYEQY	TRBV6-5	TRBJ2-7	15
ASSLNGRSNTGELF	TRBV7-3	TRBJ2-2	14
ASSGVAKNIQY	TRBV28	TRBJ2-4	11
DSGTENTGELF	TRBV6-7	TRBJ2-2	11
ASSWTSGRTGKEQY	TRBV12-3/TRBV12-4	TRBJ2-7	14
ASSLGGTSGQETQY	TRBV11-3	TRBJ2-5	14
ASSLDWTEGGYT	TRBV5-1	TRBJ1-2	12
ATSDRTSGYTGELF	TRBV24-1	TRBJ2-2	14
ASSLTVLYEQY	TRBV6-1	TRBJ2-7	11
SAELSETQY	TRBV20-1	TRBJ2-5	9
ASITASGANVLT	TRBV28	TRBJ2-6	12
ATSRVPIGGYT	TRBV15	TRBJ1-2	11
ASSSLGHRPNQPQH	TRBV19	TRBJ1-5	14
ASSTLTSGIVPVTGELF	TRBV6-2/TRBV6-3	TRBJ2-2	17
ASRPWEFDEQY	TRBV12-3/TRBV12-4	TRBJ2-7	11